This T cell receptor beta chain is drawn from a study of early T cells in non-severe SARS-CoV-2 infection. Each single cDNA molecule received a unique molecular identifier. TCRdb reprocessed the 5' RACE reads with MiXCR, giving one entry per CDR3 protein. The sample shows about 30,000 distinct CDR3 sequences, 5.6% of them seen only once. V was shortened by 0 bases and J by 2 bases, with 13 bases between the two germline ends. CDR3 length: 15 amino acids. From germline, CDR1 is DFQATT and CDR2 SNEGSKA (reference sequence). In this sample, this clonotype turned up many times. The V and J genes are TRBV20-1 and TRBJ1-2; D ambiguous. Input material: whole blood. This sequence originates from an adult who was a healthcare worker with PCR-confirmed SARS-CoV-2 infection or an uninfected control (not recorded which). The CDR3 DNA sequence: TGCAGTGCTAGAGATCGGCTGACCGAAAACTATGGCTACACCTTC. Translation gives CSARDRLTENYGYTF.